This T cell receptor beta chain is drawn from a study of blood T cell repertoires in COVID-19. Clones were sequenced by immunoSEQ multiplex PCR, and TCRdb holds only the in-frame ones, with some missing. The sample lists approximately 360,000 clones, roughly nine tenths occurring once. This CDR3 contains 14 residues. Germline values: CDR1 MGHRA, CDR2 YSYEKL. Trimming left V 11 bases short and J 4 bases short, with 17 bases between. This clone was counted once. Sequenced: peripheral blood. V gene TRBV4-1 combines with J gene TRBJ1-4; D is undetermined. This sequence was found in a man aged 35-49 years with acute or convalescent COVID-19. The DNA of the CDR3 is TGCGCCTCAAAACCGGGAACGATTAATGAAAAACTGTTTTTT. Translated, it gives CASKPGTINEKLFF.